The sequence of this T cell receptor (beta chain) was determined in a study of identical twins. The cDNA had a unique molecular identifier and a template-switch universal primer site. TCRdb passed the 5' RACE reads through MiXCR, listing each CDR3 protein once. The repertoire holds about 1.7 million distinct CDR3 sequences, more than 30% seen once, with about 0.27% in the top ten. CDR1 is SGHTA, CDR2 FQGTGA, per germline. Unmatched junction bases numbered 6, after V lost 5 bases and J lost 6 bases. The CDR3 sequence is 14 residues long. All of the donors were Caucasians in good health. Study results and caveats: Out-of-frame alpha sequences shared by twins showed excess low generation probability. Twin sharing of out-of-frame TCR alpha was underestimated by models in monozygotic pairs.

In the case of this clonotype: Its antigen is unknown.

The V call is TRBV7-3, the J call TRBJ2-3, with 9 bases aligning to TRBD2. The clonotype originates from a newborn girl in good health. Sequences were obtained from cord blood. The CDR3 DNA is TGTGCCAGCAGCCCGGGACTAGCATTTGATACGCAGTATTTT. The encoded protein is CASSPGLAFDTQYF.